The 11 T cell receptor beta chains reported below all come from one sample, sequenced in a study of CD8 T cells in Susac syndrome. When the RNA was reverse transcribed, random hexamers were used with an input of roughly 0.5 to 1 ug. Each CDR3 protein is one row after TCRdb ran MiXCR on the immunoSEQ multiplex PCR reads. Among roughly 89,000 distinct CDR3 sequences listed, about 96% were seen once. Sequenced: CD8+ T cells from PBMCs. The receptors here all came from a human donor with Susac syndrome.

The chain links TRBV18 to TRBJ1-5; 8 bases fit TRBD1. The CDR3 loop spans 19 amino acids. V was pared by 6 bases and J by 6 bases, with 22 bases of the junction left unmatched. Germline V gene sequence: CDR1 KGHSH, CDR2 LQKENI. In nucleotides, the CDR3 is TGTGCCAGCTCTTCACTCCCAGGGGGCTTGAGAGGAAGCGGTCAGCCCCAGCATTTT. Protein sequence: CASSSLPGGLRGSGQPQHF.

The chain carries TRBV7-8 and TRBJ1-4; 10 bases match TRBD1. Germline lookup yields CDR1 SGHVS and CDR2 FQNEAQ. This CDR3 comprises 15 residues. V shed 5 bases, J shed 8 bases, and the junction held 8 bases outside the gene matches. CDR3 sequence: CASSPRQGAKEKLFF. DNA for the CDR3: TGTGCCAGCAGCCCCAGACAGGGGGCAAAGGAAAAACTGTTTTTT.

The genes are TRBV30 and TRBJ1-1; 10 nucleotides match TRBD1. The germline V gene has CDR1 GTSNPN and CDR2 SVGIG (reference sequence). Unmatched junction bases numbered 16, after V lost 5 bases and J lost 4 bases. The CDR3 spans 17 residues. In nucleotides, the CDR3 is TGTGCCTGGTCCCATTCCGGGACAGGGGCGTTGGGCACTGAAGCTTTCTTT. Residues: CAWSHSGTGALGTEAFF.

The chain couples TRBV15 to TRBJ2-5, with a tentative D call TRBD2 (7 bases). The CDR3 has 14 residues. Between the trimmed V and J ends, which lost 1 base and 4 bases, there was a span of 10 bases. CDR1 and CDR2 (germline): LNHNV, YYDKDF (reference sequence). CDR3 sequence reads: CATSRGGGRETQYF. The CDR3 coding sequence is TGTGCCACCAGCAGAGGGGGGGGCAGAGAGACCCAGTACTTC.

The rearrangement joins TRBV4-3 to TRBJ1-1; D remains unclear. Germline V CDR1 and CDR2: LGHNA, YSLEER. V was clipped by 1 base and J by 0 bases, with 12 bases between them. CDR3 length equals 16 residues. The CDR3 here is CASSQGEDAMNTEAFF. The CDR3 DNA reads as TGCGCCAGCAGCCAAGGAGAAGATGCCATGAACACTGAAGCTTTCTTT.

This sequence joins TRBV28 and TRBJ1-1, with a weak D call TRBD1 (5 bases). This CDR3 contains 13 residues. Germline values: CDR1 MDHEN, CDR2 SYDVKM. The V gene lost 2 bases and the J gene lost 7 bases, with 11 bases spanning the gap. The CDR3 is CASSLGGLGEAFF. CDR3 bases: TGTGCCAGCAGTTTAGGGGGATTGGGTGAAGCTTTCTTT.

V and J are TRBV6-1 and TRBJ1-3, with D hard to call. V gave up 3 bases and J gave up 2 bases, with 8 bases separating them. This CDR3 has 14 amino acids. CDR1 is MNHNS and CDR2 is SASEGT in the germline V gene. CDR3 sequence reads: CASSDYHTGNTIYF. CDR3 bases: TGTGCCAGCAGTGACTATCATACTGGAAACACCATATATTTT.

The chain combines TRBV20-1 with TRBJ2-1; D is unresolved. V shed 2 bases and J shed 5 bases, with 13 bases lying between them. Per the germline V gene, CDR1 is DFQATT and CDR2 is SNEGSKA (reference sequence). The CDR3 totals 14 residues. The CDR3 region has the DNA TGCAGTGCTAGACAGGCGCCGAAGAACAATGAGCAGTTCTTC. Its protein is CSARQAPKNNEQFF.

CDR3 amino acids: CSARGTGADQPQHF. CDR3 coding DNA: TGCAGTGCTAGAGGGACAGGGGCGGATCAGCCCCAGCATTTT. J is TRBJ1-5 and V is TRBV20-1; 9 bases agree with TRBD1. The ends lost 1 base at V and 5 bases at J; junction bases unmatched: 3. The CDR3 loop spans 14 amino acids. The germline V gene has CDR1 DFQATT and CDR2 SNEGSKA (reference sequence).

The chain combines TRBV29-1 with TRBJ2-6; D gene unclear. CDR1 and CDR2 from the germline V gene are SQVTM and ANQGSEA. The CDR3 has 15 residues. V dropped 1 base and J dropped 0 bases, with 7 bases sitting between them. The CDR3 loop is CSVEARSSGANVLTF. CDR3 nucleotide sequence: TGCAGCGTTGAAGCTCGGAGCTCTGGGGCCAACGTCCTGACTTTC.

The V and J genes are TRBV29-1 and TRBJ1-3; TRBD1 might be the D (5 bases). Germline V gene sequence: CDR1 SQVTM, CDR2 ANQGSEA. CDR3 length: 15 residues. Trimming removed 1 base from V and 1 base from J, with 11 bases in between. For the CDR3, the DNA is TGCAGCGTTGAAGCCGTAGGGGATTCTGGAAACACCATATATTTT. Encoded protein: CSVEAVGDSGNTIYF.